This TCR beta chain emerged from a study of control samples from healthy donors and cancer patients. TCRdb's table, derived via immunoSEQ multiplex PCR, lists solely in-frame clones and lacks some. Among roughly 81,000 clones listed, approximately 82% were seen once. Germline V gene sequence: CDR1 SNHLY, CDR2 FYNNEI. V was trimmed by 6 bases and J by 1 base, leaving 13 bases between them. This CDR3 is 15 amino acids long. V and J are TRBV2 and TRBJ1-5; no clear D. The sequenced sample was PBMCs. The clonotype was recovered from a man aged 55 to 70 with head and neck cancer. The CDR3 DNA reads TGTGCCAGCAGGGTGGACCTTTCGAGCAATCAGCCCCAGCATTTT. Translation: CASRVDLSSNQPQHF.